This TCR beta chain was documented in a study of vaccination effects on CD4 cells after COVID-19 (dated by TCRdb to the early 2020s). About the study as a whole: To identify antigen-specific CD4+ T cell clonotypes by their expansion, the ViraFEST assay first stimulated PBMC with viral peptide pools and then applied TCR sequencing. A total of 10 COVID-19 convalescent patients and a handful of SARS-CoV-2-naive healthy vaccine recipients were included in the full study. Across the study, the median time from the second dose to post-vaccine sampling was 72 days (range 14 to 241). After vaccination, three convalescent patients were sampled at an early time point (day +14) and at a late time point (day +241, +227 and +161, respectively). Each well held around 1.9 million PBMC cultured in IMDM containing roughly 5% human AB serum, roughly 10 IU/ml IL-2 and gentamicin, along with approximately 10 ug/ml peptides. Cultures from other donors in the study were sequenced using the Oncomine TCR Beta short-read assay on an Illumina iSeq 100. The study compared SARS-CoV-2 spike-specific CD4+ TCR repertoires before and after mRNA vaccination in COVID-19 convalescent patients and infection-naive vaccine recipients.

After around ten days of culture, CD4+ T cells were isolated with the EasySep CD4+ T cell isolation kit. PCR-confirmed SARS-CoV-2 infection had occurred in convalescent patients between March and December 2020, before the Alpha, Beta and Delta variants emerged in the United States. Each participant received two doses of an mRNA SARS-CoV-2 vaccine, either BNT162b2 or mRNA-1273. On days 3 and 7, half of the culture medium was replaced with fresh IL-2-containing medium. Unless otherwise noted, each peptide stimulation condition was cultured in triplicate wells. Using Ficoll-Paque Plus gradient centrifugation, PBMC were separated from whole blood and then either used fresh or cryopreserved at -140C. The QIAamp micro DNA kit was used to extract genomic DNA from the cultured CD4+ T cells. As concerns this clone: This clone's antigen is unknown. Per-base quality was not reported, and no clone a single base away is much larger than it.

CDR3 length: 14 amino acids, cysteine to phenylalanine. The CDR3 DNA has 42 bases and is translated from base 1. The germline V end is reduced by 7 bases and the J end by 4 bases; junction bases left unmatched: 2. CDR1 and CDR2 are read off the germline V gene as MNHEY and SVGAGI. The method behind the library was the immunoSEQ multiplex PCR assay. DNA from the cultured, isolated CD4+ T cells was subjected to TCR beta CDR3 sequencing. The published analysis was carried out like this. Non-productive TCR sequences were removed, reads were trimmed to the CDR3 region, and CDR3s of at least 7 amino acids were retained. The MANAFEST web app was used to pick out antigen-specific clonotypes by comparing their expansion in peptide wells with that in reference cultures. To count as positive, a clone had to show expansion at FDR<0.05 compared with the reference and with all other wells, an odds ratio above 5, and a frequency above 0.1% in two replicate wells. A clonotype was defined as cross-reactive if the clonotype was significantly expanded both in SARS-CoV-2 spike wells and in at least one common cold coronavirus spike condition. CDR3 similarity was assessed by Levenshtein distance using the stringdist R package, and unrooted trees were constructed with ape in R 3.6.1. TCRdb carries this immuneACCESS record with in-frame sequences only. Its versions omit some clonotypes, under half of them owing to an unresolved V gene in the studies checked, with the rest unexplained. The V and J calls and clone size were taken over from that table, and D and trimming were inferred from the DNA. In all, the sample holds 30,000 to 35,000 clones, and approximately 81% of those were seen once. The top ten hold around 6.6% of the sample.

Findings and caveats that apply to the study as a whole: Clones induced by infection and clones induced by vaccination both contracted markedly at late timepoints after vaccination, which fits with T cell responses waning over time. In convalescent patients, the post-vaccine spike-reactive repertoire was composed mainly of new vaccine-induced clones that were largely distinct from infection-induced clones. The study was limited by a small number of convalescent patients and lacked early post-infection timepoints.

The clonotype originates from a human donor who had a prior SARS-CoV-2 infection. This material consisted of CD4+ T cells from PBMCs cultured without peptide, taken after COVID-19 vaccination. The chain couples TRBV6-5 to TRBJ2-1; 12 bases in the middle match TRBD2. The bases read TGTGCCAGCACTGGACTAGCGGGGTACAATGAGCAGTTCTTC. Its protein is CASTGLAGYNEQFF.